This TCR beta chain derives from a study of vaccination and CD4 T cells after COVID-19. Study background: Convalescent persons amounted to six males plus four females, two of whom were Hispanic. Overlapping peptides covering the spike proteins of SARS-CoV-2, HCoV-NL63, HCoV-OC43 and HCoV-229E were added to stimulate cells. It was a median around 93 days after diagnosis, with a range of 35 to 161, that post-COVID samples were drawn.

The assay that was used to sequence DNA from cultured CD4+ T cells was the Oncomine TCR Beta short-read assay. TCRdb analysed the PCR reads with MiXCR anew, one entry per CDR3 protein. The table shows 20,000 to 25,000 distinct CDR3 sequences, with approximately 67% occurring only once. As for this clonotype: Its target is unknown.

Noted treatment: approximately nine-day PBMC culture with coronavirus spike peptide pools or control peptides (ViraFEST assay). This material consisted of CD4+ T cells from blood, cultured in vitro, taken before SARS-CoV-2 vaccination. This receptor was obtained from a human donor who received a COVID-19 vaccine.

In nucleotides, the CDR3 is TGTGCCTGGAGTGTAAGCCCCTATGGCTACACCTTC. Its translation is CAWSVSPYGYTF. J is TRBJ1-2 and V is TRBV30; D unresolved. Germline V gives CDR1 GTSNPN, CDR2 SVGIG (reference sequence). V was clipped by 0 bases and J by 4 bases, with 6 bases between them. The CDR3 loop spans 12 amino acids. Combining the CDR3 with reference TRBV30 and TRBJ1-2 gives the whole variable domain SQTIHQWPATLVQPVGSPLSLECTVEGTSNPNLYWYRQAAGRGLQLLFYSVGIGQISSEVPQNLSASRPQDRQFILSSKKLLLSDSGFYLCAWSVSPYGYTFGSGTRLTVV.